The 16 T cell receptor beta chains below were found in one sample sequenced in a study of blood T cell repertoires in COVID-19. Sequenced by immunoSEQ multiplex PCR; TCRdb stores in-frame clones only, minus some. The sample holds about 360,000 clones, more than 85% seen once. The sequenced sample consisted of peripheral blood. The receptors derive from a human donor in a cohort sampled during active COVID-19.

This clone came up a few times. The rearrangement uses TRBV25-1 and TRBJ1-1, with 9 bases identical to TRBD1. The V gene's germline CDR1 is MGHDK and CDR2 SYGVNS. The CDR3 spans 13 residues. The V segment lost 4 bases and the J segment 6 bases; nucleotides outside the gene matches: 3. The chain's CDR3 is CASSGDRVSEAFF. CDR3 DNA: TGTGCCAGCAGTGGGGACAGGGTCTCTGAAGCTTTCTTT.

The CDR3 loop is CASSSGQGNYGYTF. In DNA, the CDR3 is TGTGCCAGCAGTTCGGGACAGGGGAACTATGGCTACACCTTC. The V call is TRBV28, the J call TRBJ1-2; 10 bases match TRBD1. Germline V lookup: CDR1 MDHEN, CDR2 SYDVKM. Trimming removed 4 bases from V and 2 bases from J; junction bases left unmatched: 1. CDR3 size: 14 residues.

The CDR3 DNA reads as TGTGCCAGCAGCTTAAGGACCGACAGACAAGAGACCCAGTACTTC. Protein product: CASSLRTDRQETQYF. V gene TRBV13 combines with J gene TRBJ2-5; D is perhaps TRBD1 (5 bases). The CDR3 length is 15 residues. From germline, CDR1 is PRHDT and CDR2 FYEKMQ (reference sequence). V was shortened by 2 bases and J by 2 bases, with 12 bases between the two germline ends.

This sequence joins TRBV5-1 and TRBJ2-1, with a tentative D call TRBD2 (6 bases). Trimming took 6 bases from V and 5 from J, leaving 12 bases between them. The CDR3 totals 13 residues. The germline V gene has CDR1 SGHRS and CDR2 YFSETQ. CDR3 DNA sequence: TGCGCCAGCACCCTGGGCGGGGACAATGAGCAGTTCTTC. Translated: CASTLGGDNEQFF.

This chain links TRBV10-3 with TRBJ2-7; possible D gene TRBD1, 6 bases. Deletions cut 3 bases from V and 2 bases from J, with 11 bases between. Germline V CDR1 and CDR2: ENHRY, SYGVKD. CDR3 length: 14 residues. The CDR3 DNA reads TGTGCCATCAGTGACGGGACATCTCCCTACGAGCAGTACTTC. Encoded protein: CAISDGTSPYEQYF.

The CDR3 coding sequence is TGTGCCAGTAGTAGGGCGGACAGGGCAGGCGAGCAGTACTTC. Its protein is CASSRADRAGEQYF. V gene TRBV19 combines with J gene TRBJ2-7, with 8 bases matching TRBD1. Per germline, CDR1 LNHDA and CDR2 SQIVND (reference sequence). J was trimmed by 6 bases and V by 4 bases; bases with no gene match: 8. CDR3 length: 14 residues. Full variable domain (missing parts from reference TRBV19 and TRBJ2-7): DGGITQSPKYLFRKEGQNVTLSCEQNLNHDAMYWYRQDPGQGLRLIYYSQIVNDFQKGDIAEGYSVSREKKESFPLTVTSAQKNPTAFYLCASSRADRAGEQYFGPGTRLTVT.

This rearrangement joins TRBV5-1 to TRBJ2-3, with a weak D call TRBD1 (5 bases). Deletions cut 0 bases from V and 7 bases from J, with 15 bases between. CDR1 SGHRS and CDR2 YFSETQ come from the germline V gene. This CDR3 is 15 amino acids long. The CDR3 sequence is CASSLGSLDTNTQYF. CDR3 DNA sequence: TGCGCCAGCAGCTTGGGGTCGCTGGACACGAATACGCAGTATTTT.

This clone was recorded only once. The chain combines TRBV10-3 with TRBJ1-2; D is possibly TRBD1 (5 bases). Trimming removed 10 bases at V and 0 bases at J, with 15 bases between. This CDR3 has 14 amino acids. Germline V gene sequence: CDR1 ENHRY, CDR2 SYGVKD. The chain's CDR3 is CATTPGTPNYGYTF. In DNA form, the CDR3 reads TGTGCCACCACCCCCGGGACTCCTAACTATGGCTACACCTTC.

This chain uses TRBV11-2 with TRBJ1-1; TRBD1 is a possible D gene (5 bases). Germline values: CDR1 SGHAT, CDR2 FQNNGV. The CDR3 is 15 residues long. V lost 5 bases and J 0 bases, leaving 13 bases between the germline ends. The DNA of the CDR3 is TGTGCCAGCAGCCCCGGAGCAGGGTTGAACACTGAAGCTTTCTTT. Amino acid sequence: CASSPGAGLNTEAFF. The variable domain in full, completed from reference TRBV11-2 and TRBJ1-1, reads EAGVAQSPRYKIIEKRQSVAFWCNPISGHATLYWYQQILGQGPKLLIQFQNNGVVDDSQLPKDRFSAERLKGVDSTLKIQPAKLEDSAVYLCASSPGAGLNTEAFFGQGTRLTVV.

The chain combines TRBV4-1 with TRBJ2-2; a possible D gene is TRBD1 (6 bases). Trimming left V 2 bases short and J 7 bases short, with 8 bases between. Germline V gene data show CDR1 as MGHRA and CDR2 as YSYEKL. The CDR3 totals 13 residues. CDR3 nucleotide sequence: TGCGCCAGCAGCCAAACAGGGTTCGGGGAGCTGTTTTTT. Translation gives CASSQTGFGELFF.

This chain connects TRBV27 to TRBJ2-1; 11 nucleotides align to TRBD1. V was pared by 6 bases and J by 3 bases, with 13 bases of the junction left unmatched. Germline CDR1 reads MNHEY; CDR2 reads SMNVEV (reference sequence). This CDR3 is built from 18 residues. As DNA, the CDR3 is TGTGCCAGCAGCCCTCGGGACAGGGGGTTATCCTTCTACAATGAGCAGTTCTTC. Its protein is CASSPRDRGLSFYNEQFF.

The V and J genes are TRBV6-5 and TRBJ1-1; D call uncertain. Germline values: CDR1 MNHEY, CDR2 SVGAGI. V was clipped by 5 bases and J by 2 bases, with 9 bases between them. This CDR3 contains 13 residues. The CDR3 DNA sequence: TGTGCCAGCAGTCGCGCCCCTAACACTGAAGCTTTCTTT. It translates to CASSRAPNTEAFF.

The rearrangement joins TRBV5-1 to TRBJ2-1; D is unclear. This CDR3 is built from 14 residues. Germline lookup yields CDR1 SGHRS and CDR2 YFSETQ. Deletions cut 1 base from V and 2 bases from J, with 7 bases between. The CDR3 DNA sequence: TGCGCCAGCAGCTTGTCAACAGCCTACAATGAGCAGTTCTTC. Its translation is CASSLSTAYNEQFF.

This clone has just a few counts. The V call is TRBV18, the J call TRBJ2-2; TRBD2 agrees at 10 bases. The CDR3 length is 18 residues. Looked up from germline, CDR1 is KGHSH and CDR2 is LQKENI. Germline trimming cut 3 bases from V and 3 bases from J; bases unmatched to any gene: 10. CDR3 sequence (DNA): TGTGCCAGCTCACCGACAGATACTAGCGGGATCTACACCGGGGAGCTGTTTTTT. It codes for CASSPTDTSGIYTGELFF.

This chain joins TRBV28 and TRBJ1-5, with a tentative D call TRBD1 (5 bases). Per the germline V gene, CDR1 is MDHEN and CDR2 is SYDVKM. The CDR3 is 15 amino acids. V was clipped by 5 bases and J by 7 bases, with 18 bases between them. In DNA, the CDR3 is TGTGCCAGCAGTGCGTTAGGCTCAGGGTTCCAGCCCCAGCATTTT. Translated: CASSALGSGFQPQHF. Full variable domain (outside the CDR3, taken from reference TRBV28 and TRBJ1-5): DVKVTQSSRYLVKRTGEKVFLECVQDMDHENMFWYRQDPGLGLRLIYFSYDVKMKEKGDIPEGYSVSREKKERFSLILESASTNQTSMYLCASSALGSGFQPQHFGDGTRLSIL.

The gene calls are TRBV2 and TRBJ2-2; D is ambiguous. Trimming took 7 bases from V and 3 from J, leaving 6 bases between them. The germline V gene encodes CDR1 SNHLY and CDR2 FYNNEI. The CDR3 runs 12 residues. CDR3 loop: CASKLDTGELFF. CDR3 sequence (DNA): TGTGCCAGCAAACTCGACACCGGGGAGCTGTTTTTT.